A selection of T cell receptor beta chains follows, all from one sample in a study of siplizumab effects on memory and regulatory T cells. The method was immunoSEQ multiplex PCR; TCRdb's version includes in-frame clones alone and lacks a portion of them. The sample holds roughly 93,000 clones; just under 95% are singletons and the top ten take approximately 1.5%. Sequencing was performed on non-Treg CD4+ T cells sorted from blood. The receptor source for this set is a human donor in good health. CDR3s include the opening cysteine and the closing phenylalanine or tryptophan. A D gene is named only where the DNA matches it firmly. Clone size, where shown, is once, few, many, or a class for clones that have expanded.

v_gene	len	d_gene	j_gene	abundance	CDR3aa	CDR3nt
TRBV12-1	16	.	TRBJ2-4	.	CASSCRLRLAKNIQYF	TGTGCCAGCAGCTGTCGACTGAGACTAGCCAAAAACATTCAGTACTTC
TRBV14	14	.	TRBJ2-1	once	CASSQELRGNEQFF	TGTGCCAGCAGCCAAGAACTTAGGGGCAATGAGCAGTTCTTC
TRBV28	16	TRBD2	TRBJ2-4	.	CASSLVGGGARNIQYF	TGTGCCAGCAGTTTAGTCGGCGGGGGAGCGCGAAACATTCAGTACTTC
TRBV19	12	.	TRBJ2-7	once	CASSLSGYEQYF	TGTGCCAGTAGTCTTAGCGGCTACGAGCAGTACTTC
TRBV2	15	.	TRBJ2-6	.	CASSDGGTGANVLTF	TGTGCCAGCAGTGATGGGGGGACTGGGGCCAACGTCCTGACTTTC
TRBV18	15	.	TRBJ2-6	.	CASSPGASGANVLTF	TGTGCCAGCTCACCAGGAGCCTCTGGGGCCAACGTCCTGACTTTC
TRBV28	16	TRBD1	TRBJ1-5	.	CASSLWGQGYGQPQHF	TGTGCCAGCAGTTTATGGGGACAGGGGTATGGGCAGCCCCAGCATTTT
TRBV9	17	.	TRBJ2-2	.	CASSAQGRRPNTGELFF	TGTGCCAGCAGCGCCCAGGGGAGGAGGCCGAACACCGGGGAGCTGTTTTTT
TRBV6-4	13	TRBD1	TRBJ2-3	.	CASSEQGSDTQYF	TGTGCCAGCAGTGAACAGGGGTCAGATACGCAGTATTTT
TRBV15	15	TRBD2	TRBJ2-2	.	CATRTSGLWPGELFF	TGTGCCACCCGTACTAGCGGACTATGGCCCGGGGAGCTGTTTTTT
TRBV6-6	15	TRBD1	TRBJ2-5	.	CASSYKGTGGETQYF	TGTGCCAGCAGTTACAAAGGGACAGGGGGAGAGACCCAGTACTTC
TRBV6-1	11	.	TRBJ2-7	.	CASSYMWEQYF	TGTGCCAGCAGTTACATGTGGGAGCAGTACTTC
TRBV6-6	14	.	TRBJ1-5	.	CASSPSHTNQPQHF	TGTGCCAGCAGCCCATCTCACACTAATCAGCCCCAGCATTTT
TRBV5-1	12	.	TRBJ2-3	.	CASSRDSDTQYF	TGCGCCAGCAGCCGCGACTCAGATACGCAGTATTTT
TRBV16	16	TRBD2	TRBJ2-7	.	CASSQDRTSGNYEQYF	TGTGCCAGCAGCCAAGACCGGACTAGCGGGAACTACGAGCAGTACTTC
TRBV27	14	.	TRBJ1-5	.	CASRRRDSNQPQHF	TGTGCCAGCAGGAGGAGGGATAGCAATCAGCCCCAGCATTTT
TRBV5-1	20	TRBD2	TRBJ2-3	.	CASSLPTGLAGGARPDTQYF	TGCGCCAGCAGCTTACCAACCGGACTAGCGGGGGGGGCTAGGCCAGATACGCAGTATTTT
TRBV7-9	16	TRBD2	TRBJ2-3	.	CASSLPGTRSTDTQYF	TGTGCCAGCAGCTTACCCGGGACTAGAAGCACAGATACGCAGTATTTT
TRBV20-1	11	.	TRBJ1-1	.	CSAALNTEAFF	TGCAGTGCTGCCTTGAACACTGAAGCTTTCTTT
TRBV9	16	.	TRBJ2-1	once	CASSVGLGRGNDEQFF	TGTGCCAGCAGCGTAGGTCTCGGGAGAGGGAACGATGAGCAGTTCTTC
TRBV18	14	.	TRBJ2-7	.	CASSPLASSYEQYF	TGTGCCAGCTCACCACTAGCGAGCTCCTACGAGCAGTACTTC
TRBV5-1	15	.	TRBJ1-2	.	CASSLAQGRSYGYTF	TGCGCCAGCAGCTTGGCCCAGGGGCGTTCCTATGGCTACACCTTC
TRBV5-1	17	.	TRBJ1-5	.	CASSPNSPERGNQPQHF	TGCGCCAGCAGCCCCAACTCCCCGGAACGGGGCAATCAGCCCCAGCATTTT
TRBV27	13	.	TRBJ2-5	.	CASSFRDLETQYF	TGTGCCAGCAGTTTCAGGGACCTAGAGACCCAGTACTTC
TRBV30	15	TRBD1	TRBJ2-1	.	CAWAKNRGGYNEQFF	TGTGCCTGGGCCAAAAACAGGGGCGGCTACAATGAGCAGTTCTTC
TRBV2	15	TRBD1	TRBJ1-5	.	CASTPDRGLNQPQHF	TGTGCCAGCACCCCGGACAGGGGCCTTAATCAGCCCCAGCATTTT
TRBV7-8	14	.	TRBJ2-1	.	CASSLRTAYNEQFF	TGTGCCAGCAGCTTACGGACTGCCTACAATGAGCAGTTCTTC
TRBV5-5	15	.	TRBJ1-4	.	CASSLAGLTNEKLFF	TGTGCCAGCAGCTTGGCGGGGTTAACTAATGAAAAACTGTTTTTT
TRBV19	16	.	TRBJ2-3	.	CASSTSGVMFTDTQYF	TGTGCCAGTAGTACGTCGGGGGTTATGTTCACAGATACGCAGTATTTT
TRBV28	17	TRBD2	TRBJ2-7	.	CASLPLRSGISSYEQYF	TGTGCCAGCCTTCCCCTGAGGAGCGGGATCAGCTCCTACGAGCAGTACTTC
TRBV28	16	TRBD1	TRBJ1-1	.	CASSSPGQGARAEAFF	TGTGCCAGCAGCTCTCCGGGACAGGGGGCCAGGGCTGAAGCTTTCTTT
TRBV11-3	15	TRBD1	TRBJ2-7	.	CASSPGRTGGNEQYF	TGTGCCAGCAGCCCAGGGAGGACAGGGGGTAACGAGCAGTACTTC
TRBV5-4	14	.	TRBJ2-3	.	CASSQGTLTDTQYF	TGTGCCAGCAGTCAGGGGACACTCACAGATACGCAGTATTTT
TRBV18	16	TRBD1	TRBJ1-5	.	CASSLRDREGGVPQHF	TGTGCCAGCTCTCTACGCGACAGGGAAGGAGGAGTGCCCCAGCATTTT
TRBV28	16	.	TRBJ2-5	.	CASSSPFPRTQETQYF	TGTGCCAGCAGTTCCCCCTTTCCCAGGACCCAAGAGACCCAGTACTTC
TRBV30	14	TRBD1	TRBJ1-5	.	CAWSVARGNQPQHF	TGTGCCTGGAGTGTTGCCAGGGGGAATCAGCCCCAGCATTTT